This T cell receptor beta chain was identified during a study of CD8 T cells in Susac syndrome (dated 2019 in TCRdb). A note on the overall study: Whether CD8+ T cell activation and differentiation in Susac syndrome was antigen driven was tested using repertoire sequencing.

RNA was extracted using the RNeasy kit, and roughly 0.5 to 1 ug of the RNA was reverse transcribed with random hexamers. The immunoSEQ multiplex PCR assay, covering 54 Vbeta and 13 Jbeta segments, was used to amplify TCR beta CDR3 regions. PCR amplification bias was corrected using a synthetic template baseline for primer optimization and computational correction. On the study's bioinformatics: Reads were annotated to V, D and J genes according to IMGT and were analyzed with immunoSEQ Analyzer, with only productive sequences retained. Clonality was computed as one minus Shannon entropy normalized by log2 of the number of productive unique sequences. For each patient and control, public and private clones were evaluated within the 100 most prevalent clones. Susac-specific clones were defined as absent from healthy and MS cohorts, around 980 published viral clones and other ImmuneACCESS disease sequences. The public sequencing data were trimmed at Q25 with fastp and processed into clonotypes with MiXCR by TCRdb, which kept only in-frame beta chains. Merged by CDR3 protein, the rows form single entries marked with the most common genes and DNA. TCRdb, not the authors, supplied the V and J calls. Present in this sample are under 200,000 distinct CDR3 sequences, about 91% of which were seen just once. The ten largest clonotypes hold approximately 0.073% of the sample.

High-throughput TCR beta sequencing profiled peripheral blood CD8+ and CD4+ T cells from healthy donors, Susac syndrome patients and multiple sclerosis patients. Healthy donors were age- and sex-matched controls. Bulk CD8+ and CD4+ T cells were purified by magnetic negative isolation, while CD8+ TEMRA cells were enriched using FACS. Blood was collected in EDTA tubes and processed within 24 hours, with PBMCs isolated through density gradient centrifugation. PBMCs intended for TCR sequencing were cryopreserved in liquid nitrogen and thawed later in a water bath at 37 degrees C. Purity of sorted or isolated CD4+, CD8+ and CD8+ TEMRA cells was at least 90%. Paper-wide results and their limitations: The study acknowledged that relatively few individuals were included in the TCR sequencing and HLA analysis.

Only one count was recorded for this clonotype. The antigen this receptor binds is unknown. The record has no base qualities; no much larger clone is one base away. One read amounts to weak evidence. Here V drops 2 bases and J drops 0 bases, and the junction holds 2 bases not matched to any gene. CDR1 is given as SGHTA and CDR2 as FQGNSA, both from the germline V gene. The CDR3 contains 15 residues, cysteine and phenylalanine counted. Of all the DNA, just the CDR3 is kept, 45 bases in frame from base 1. The clonotype was recovered from a human donor in good health. Material for sequencing was CD4+ T cells from PBMCs. The chain couples TRBV7-2 to TRBJ2-3, with 7 junctional bases fitting TRBD1. The CDR3 here reads CASSLNRGSTDTQYF. In nucleotide form, the sequence is TGTGCCAGCAGCTTAAACAGGGGCAGCACAGATACGCAGTATTTT.